A single T cell receptor (beta chain) is shown here with its context. Other DNA sequences from this sample encode an identical CDR3 as well. The source of the sample is a study of control samples from healthy donors and cancer patients. The CDR3 sequence is 12 residues long. The V segment lost 6 bases and the J segment 4 bases; nucleotides outside the gene matches: 2. Germline-derived CDR1 and CDR2 are MNHEY and SVGAGI. The protocol was immunoSEQ multiplex PCR, while the TCRdb copy is restricted to in-frame clones and leaves out a portion. The data show approximately 150,000 clones, approximately 91% seen once.

The receptor comes from a man aged 25 to 40 in good health. Sequenced sample: blood. J is TRBJ1-2 and V is TRBV6-5, with 7 bases that match TRBD1. CDR3 protein: CASRTGTYGYTF. The CDR3 DNA follows: TGTGCCAGCAGGACAGGGACCTATGGCTACACCTTC.